These T cell receptor beta chains were read from a single sample in a study of shared clonotypes between healthy human individuals. Libraries were prepared by immunoSEQ multiplex PCR; TCRdb keeps only in-frame clonotypes and omits some of them. The sample lists approximately 330,000 clones; less than 85% were seen once. Sequenced input: memory CD4+ T cells sorted from blood. These receptors all come from a man younger than 40 in good health. Each CDR3 is given with its conserved first and last residue. The size entry is marked missing in some rows and otherwise reads once, few, many or a size class.

CDR3	size	V	length	J
CASSPWSRGSLDEQYF	-	TRBV14	16	TRBJ2-7
CSVGVSGSLTDTQYF	once	TRBV29-1	15	TRBJ2-3
CASSQTLGQSSYNEQFF	-	TRBV5-5	17	TRBJ2-1
CASQNSGRAAETQYF	-	TRBV2	15	TRBJ2-5
CASSPRIGTGLNTEAFF	once	TRBV18	17	TRBJ1-1
CASTHMGMNTEAFF	-	TRBV7-9	14	TRBJ1-1
CASSLVGEAGYTF	-	TRBV5-1	13	TRBJ1-2
CASSESPGSGNTIYF	-	TRBV10-1	15	TRBJ1-3
CSAREDGIQYF	once	TRBV20-1	11	TRBJ2-4
CASSWLRAGELFF	-	TRBV7-2	13	TRBJ2-2
CASSYSLMGQGGKFF	-	TRBV6-5	15	TRBJ2-1
CASSPGQGARNEQFF	-	TRBV18	15	TRBJ2-1
CASSLPNYGYTF	few	TRBV28	12	TRBJ1-2
CASSIGRTGELFF	-	TRBV19	13	TRBJ2-2
CASSLYGQPQHF	-	TRBV28	12	TRBJ1-5
CSAFDREKWVNGYTF	few	TRBV29-1	15	TRBJ1-2
CASSRTGATGELFF	-	TRBV5-1	14	TRBJ2-2
CASRGTGGRNQPQHF	-	TRBV2	15	TRBJ1-5
CASTVTRGTKETQYF	-	TRBV6-5	15	TRBJ2-5
CASRTDLPTGELFF	-	TRBV4-2	14	TRBJ2-2
CASYRQGSYEQYF	few	TRBV5-6	13	TRBJ2-7
CAIGNGGSYEQYF	-	TRBV10-3	13	TRBJ2-7
CASSLWDYGYTF	few	TRBV28	12	TRBJ1-2
CAWSVLRGAGYTGELFF	once	TRBV30	17	TRBJ2-2
CASSDTRGLYGYTF	-	TRBV2	14	TRBJ1-2
CASSLGRDTQYF	few	TRBV5-5	12	TRBJ2-3
CASSLDGGRTGQFF	-	TRBV11-2	14	TRBJ2-1
CASSGTGTVVKNIQYF	-	TRBV6-1	16	TRBJ2-4
CASSIDGRTDTQYF	-	TRBV19	14	TRBJ2-3
CASSLFVTNEKLFF	many	TRBV28	14	TRBJ1-4
CASSRTREDYGYTF	-	TRBV2	14	TRBJ1-2
CASSLGQGGYKLFF	many	TRBV5-1	14	TRBJ1-4
CASSLRGEKEQFF	few	TRBV27	13	TRBJ2-1
CASSYTGSYEQYF	-	TRBV6-5	13	TRBJ2-7
CASSSGQGATGELFF	once	TRBV7-9	15	TRBJ2-2
CASSDWSGGAYEQYF	-	TRBV6-1	15	TRBJ2-7
CASSQTAGTSGTVWAQYF	-	TRBV28	18	TRBJ2-3
CASTERESTGELFF	-	TRBV2	14	TRBJ2-2
CATAASGTLKNIQYF	few	TRBV10-3	15	TRBJ2-4
CASSGQGNSEDEQYF	many	TRBV9	15	TRBJ2-7
CAWSPTWDEQYF	-	TRBV30	12	TRBJ2-7
CASSLDQPQHF	-	TRBV11-3	11	TRBJ1-5
CASSLDPWGSTDTQYF	-	TRBV5-1	16	TRBJ2-3
CASSFLAGGPYEQYF	-	TRBV27	15	TRBJ2-7
CASSYTAGGNNEQFF	-	TRBV6-5	15	TRBJ2-1
CASQDTGEKLFF	once	TRBV2	12	TRBJ1-4
CASSVWGRLAGGSEQFF	-	TRBV19	17	TRBJ2-1
CASSSGGRARSAYNEQFF	few	TRBV11-2	18	TRBJ2-1
CASSDSGPSTDTQYF	few	TRBV5-4	15	TRBJ2-3
CAISESMVVNYGYTF	once	TRBV10-3	15	TRBJ1-2
CASRVRDNEQFF	-	TRBV28	12	TRBJ2-1
CASSPGGVATGKLFF	once	TRBV27	15	TRBJ1-4